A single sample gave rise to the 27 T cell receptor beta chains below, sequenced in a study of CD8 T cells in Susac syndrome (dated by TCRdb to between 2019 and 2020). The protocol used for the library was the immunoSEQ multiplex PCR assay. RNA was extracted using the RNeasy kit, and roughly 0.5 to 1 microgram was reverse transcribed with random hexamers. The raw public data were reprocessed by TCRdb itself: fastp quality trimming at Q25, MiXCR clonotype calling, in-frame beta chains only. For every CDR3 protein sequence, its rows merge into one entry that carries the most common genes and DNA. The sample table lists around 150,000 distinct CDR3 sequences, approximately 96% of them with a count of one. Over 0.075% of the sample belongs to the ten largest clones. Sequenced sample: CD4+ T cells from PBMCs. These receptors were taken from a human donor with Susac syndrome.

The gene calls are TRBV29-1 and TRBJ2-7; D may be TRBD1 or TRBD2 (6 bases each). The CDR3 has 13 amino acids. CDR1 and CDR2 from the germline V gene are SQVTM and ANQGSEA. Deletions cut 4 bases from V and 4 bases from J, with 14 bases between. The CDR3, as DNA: TGCAGCGTTGCGAGGGGGGTGGGTTACGAGCAGTACTTC. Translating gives CSVARGVGYEQYF.

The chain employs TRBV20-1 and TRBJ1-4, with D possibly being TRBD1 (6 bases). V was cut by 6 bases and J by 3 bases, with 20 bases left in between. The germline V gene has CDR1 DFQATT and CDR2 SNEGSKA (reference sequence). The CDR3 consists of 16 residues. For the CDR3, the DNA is TGCAGTGCCGCGGGGACACTCGTTCAGGCTAATGAAAAACTGTTTTTT. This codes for CSAAGTLVQANEKLFF.

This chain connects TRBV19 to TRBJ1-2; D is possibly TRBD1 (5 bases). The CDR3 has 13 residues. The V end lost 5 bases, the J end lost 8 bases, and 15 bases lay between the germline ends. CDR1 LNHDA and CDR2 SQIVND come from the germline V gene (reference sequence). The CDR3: CASSGTGVYGYTF. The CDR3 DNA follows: TGTGCCAGTAGTGGGACGGGGGTCTACGGCTACACCTTC.

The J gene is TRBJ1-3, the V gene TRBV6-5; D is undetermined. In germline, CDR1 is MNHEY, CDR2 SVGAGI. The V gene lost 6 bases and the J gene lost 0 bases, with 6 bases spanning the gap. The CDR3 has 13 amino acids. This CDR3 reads CASRRPSGNTIYF. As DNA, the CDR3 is TGTGCCAGCAGACGTCCCTCTGGAAACACCATATATTTT.

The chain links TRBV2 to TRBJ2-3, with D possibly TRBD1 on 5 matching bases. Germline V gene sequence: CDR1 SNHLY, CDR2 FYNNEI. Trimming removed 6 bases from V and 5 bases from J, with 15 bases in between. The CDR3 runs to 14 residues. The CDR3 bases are TGTGCCAGCAGCGCGGAACAGGTCATAGATACGCAGTATTTT. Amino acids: CASSAEQVIDTQYF. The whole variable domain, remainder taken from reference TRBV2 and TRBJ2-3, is EPEVTQTPSHQVTQMGQEVILRCVPISNHLYFYWYRQILGQKVEFLVSFYNNEISEKSEIFDDQFSVERPDGSNFTLKIRSTKLEDSAMYFCASSAEQVIDTQYFGPGTRLTVL.

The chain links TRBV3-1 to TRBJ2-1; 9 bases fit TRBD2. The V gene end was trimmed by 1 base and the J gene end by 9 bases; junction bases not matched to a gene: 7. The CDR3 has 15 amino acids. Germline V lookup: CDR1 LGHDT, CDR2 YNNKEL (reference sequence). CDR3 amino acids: CASSQVTSGKSEQFF. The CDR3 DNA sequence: TGTGCCAGCAGCCAAGTGACTAGCGGTAAGAGTGAGCAGTTCTTC.

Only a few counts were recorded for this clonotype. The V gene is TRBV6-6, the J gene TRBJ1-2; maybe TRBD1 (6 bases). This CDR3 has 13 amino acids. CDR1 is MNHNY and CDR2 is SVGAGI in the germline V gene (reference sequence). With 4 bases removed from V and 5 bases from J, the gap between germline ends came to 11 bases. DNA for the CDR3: TGTGCCAGCAGTTCCCAAGGGGGGTATGGCTACACCTTC. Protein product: CASSSQGGYGYTF.

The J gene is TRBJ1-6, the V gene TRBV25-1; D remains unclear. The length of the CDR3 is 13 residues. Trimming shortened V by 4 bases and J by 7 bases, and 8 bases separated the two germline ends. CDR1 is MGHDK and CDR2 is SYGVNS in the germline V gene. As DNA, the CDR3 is TGTGCCAGCAGTGGGTGGGAGAATTCACCCCTCCACTTT. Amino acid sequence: CASSGWENSPLHF.

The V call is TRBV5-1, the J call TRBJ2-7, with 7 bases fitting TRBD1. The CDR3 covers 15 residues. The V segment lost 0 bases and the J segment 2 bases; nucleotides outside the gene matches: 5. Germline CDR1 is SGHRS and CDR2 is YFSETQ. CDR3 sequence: CASSLAGQDAYEQYF. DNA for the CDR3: TGCGCCAGCAGCTTGGCCGGACAGGACGCCTACGAGCAGTACTTC.

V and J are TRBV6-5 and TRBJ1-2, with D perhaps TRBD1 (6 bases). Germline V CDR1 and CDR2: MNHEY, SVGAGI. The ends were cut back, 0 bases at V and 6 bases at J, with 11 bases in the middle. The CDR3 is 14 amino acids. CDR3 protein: CASSYSGHRDGYTF. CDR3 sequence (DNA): TGTGCCAGCAGTTACTCGGGCCACAGGGATGGCTACACCTTC.

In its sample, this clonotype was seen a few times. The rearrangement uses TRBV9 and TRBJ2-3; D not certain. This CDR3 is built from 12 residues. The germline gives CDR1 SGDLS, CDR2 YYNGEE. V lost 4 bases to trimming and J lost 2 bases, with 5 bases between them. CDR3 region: CASSPYTDTQYF. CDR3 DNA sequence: TGTGCCAGCAGCCCGTACACAGATACGCAGTATTTT.

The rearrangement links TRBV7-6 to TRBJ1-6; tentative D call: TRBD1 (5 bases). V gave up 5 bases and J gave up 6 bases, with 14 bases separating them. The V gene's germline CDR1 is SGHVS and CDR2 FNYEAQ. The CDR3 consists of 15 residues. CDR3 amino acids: CASSLGTSSNSPLHF. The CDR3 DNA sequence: TGTGCCAGCAGCCTAGGGACTTCATCTAATTCACCCCTCCACTTT.

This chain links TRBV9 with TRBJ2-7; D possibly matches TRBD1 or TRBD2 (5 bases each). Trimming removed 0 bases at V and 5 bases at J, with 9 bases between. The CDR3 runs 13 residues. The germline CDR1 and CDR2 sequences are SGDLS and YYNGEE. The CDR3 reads CASSVAGGNEQYF. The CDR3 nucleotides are TGTGCCAGCAGCGTAGCTGGGGGAAACGAGCAGTACTTC.

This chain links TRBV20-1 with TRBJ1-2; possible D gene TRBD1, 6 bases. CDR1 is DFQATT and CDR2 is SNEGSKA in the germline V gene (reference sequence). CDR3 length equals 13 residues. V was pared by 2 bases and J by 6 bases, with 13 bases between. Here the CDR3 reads CSARPTGINGYTF. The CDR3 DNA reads TGCAGTGCTAGACCCACAGGGATAAATGGCTACACCTTC.

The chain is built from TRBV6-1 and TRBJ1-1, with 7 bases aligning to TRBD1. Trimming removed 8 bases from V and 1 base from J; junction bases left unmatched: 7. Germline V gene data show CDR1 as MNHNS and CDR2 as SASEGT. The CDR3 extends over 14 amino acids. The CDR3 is CASGRWTGNTEAFF. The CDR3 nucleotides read TGTGCCAGCGGCCGTTGGACAGGGAACACTGAAGCTTTCTTT.

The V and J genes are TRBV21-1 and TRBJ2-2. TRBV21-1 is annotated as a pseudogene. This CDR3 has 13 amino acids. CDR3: CASSTKYSGELFF. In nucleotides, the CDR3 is TGTGCCAGCAGCACTAAGTACTCCGGGGAGCTGTTTTTT.

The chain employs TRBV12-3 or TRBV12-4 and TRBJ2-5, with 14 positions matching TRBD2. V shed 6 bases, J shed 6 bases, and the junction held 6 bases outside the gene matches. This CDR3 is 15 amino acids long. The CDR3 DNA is TGTGCCAGCAGCCAGGGACTAGCGGGGGCCAAGACCCAGTACTTC. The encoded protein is CASSQGLAGAKTQYF.

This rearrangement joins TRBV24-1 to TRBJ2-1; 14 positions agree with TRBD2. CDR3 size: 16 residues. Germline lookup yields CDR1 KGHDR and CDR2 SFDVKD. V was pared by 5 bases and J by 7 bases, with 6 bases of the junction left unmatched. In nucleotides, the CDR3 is TGTGCCACCAGTGCCCCGGGACTAGCGGGAGTTAATGAGCAGTTCTTC. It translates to CATSAPGLAGVNEQFF.

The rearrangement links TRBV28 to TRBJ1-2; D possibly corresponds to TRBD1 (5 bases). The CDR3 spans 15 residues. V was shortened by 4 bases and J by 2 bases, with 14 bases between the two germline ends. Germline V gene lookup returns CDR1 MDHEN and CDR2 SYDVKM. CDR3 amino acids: CASSSPRGGNYGYTF. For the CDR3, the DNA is TGTGCCAGCAGTTCCCCCCGGGGGGGAAACTATGGCTACACCTTC.

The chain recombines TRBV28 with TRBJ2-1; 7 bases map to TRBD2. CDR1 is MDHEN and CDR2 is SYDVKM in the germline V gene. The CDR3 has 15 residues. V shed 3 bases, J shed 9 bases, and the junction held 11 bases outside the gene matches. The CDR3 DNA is TGTGCCAGCAGTTTGGGACTATCGCTTTGGGTTGAGCAGTTCTTC. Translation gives CASSLGLSLWVEQFF. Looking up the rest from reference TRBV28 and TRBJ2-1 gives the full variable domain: DVKVTQSSRYLVKRTGEKVFLECVQDMDHENMFWYRQDPGLGLRLIYFSYDVKMKEKGDIPEGYSVSREKKERFSLILESASTNQTSMYLCASSLGLSLWVEQFFGPGTRLTVL.

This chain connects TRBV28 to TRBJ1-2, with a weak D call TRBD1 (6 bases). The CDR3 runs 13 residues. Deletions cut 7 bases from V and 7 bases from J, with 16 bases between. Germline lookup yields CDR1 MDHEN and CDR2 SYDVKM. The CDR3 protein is CASTPRGTSGYTF. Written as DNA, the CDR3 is TGTGCCAGCACCCCGAGGGGGACGTCTGGCTACACCTTC.

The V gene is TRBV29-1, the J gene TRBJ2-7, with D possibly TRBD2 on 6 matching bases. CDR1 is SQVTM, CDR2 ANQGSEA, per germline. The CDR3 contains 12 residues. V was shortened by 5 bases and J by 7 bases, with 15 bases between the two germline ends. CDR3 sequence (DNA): TGCAGCGTTCAACGGGGGAACTGGGAGCAGTACTTC. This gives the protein CSVQRGNWEQYF.

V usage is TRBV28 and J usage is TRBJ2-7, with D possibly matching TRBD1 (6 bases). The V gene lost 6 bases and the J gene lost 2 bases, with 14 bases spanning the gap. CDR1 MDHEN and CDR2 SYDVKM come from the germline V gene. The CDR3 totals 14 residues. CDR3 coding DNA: TGTGCCAGCAGGAGGGGACAAGCCCCCTACGAGCAGTACTTC. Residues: CASRRGQAPYEQYF.

Here the CDR3 reads CASSLGGLVTDTQYF. The CDR3 nucleotides are TGTGCCAGCAGCTTGGGGGGACTCGTCACAGATACGCAGTATTTT. This sequence joins TRBV7-2 and TRBJ2-3; perhaps TRBD2 as D (6 bases). Trimming shortened V by 3 bases and J by 2 bases, and 12 bases separated the two germline ends. The CDR3 runs 15 residues. Per germline, CDR1 SGHTA and CDR2 FQGNSA.

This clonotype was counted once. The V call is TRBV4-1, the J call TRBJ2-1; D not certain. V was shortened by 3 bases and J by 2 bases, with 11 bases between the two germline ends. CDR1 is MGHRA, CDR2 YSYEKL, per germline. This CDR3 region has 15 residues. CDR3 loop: CASSQVGSTYNEQFF. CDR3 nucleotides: TGCGCCAGCAGCCAGGTGGGCAGTACCTACAATGAGCAGTTCTTC.

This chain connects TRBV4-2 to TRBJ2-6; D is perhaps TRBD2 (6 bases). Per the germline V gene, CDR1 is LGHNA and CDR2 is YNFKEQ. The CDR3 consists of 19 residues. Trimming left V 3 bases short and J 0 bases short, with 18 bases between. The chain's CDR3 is CASSQLIGRGSSGANVLTF. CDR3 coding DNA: TGTGCCAGCAGCCAGTTAATCGGACGGGGGAGCTCTGGGGCCAACGTCCTGACTTTC.

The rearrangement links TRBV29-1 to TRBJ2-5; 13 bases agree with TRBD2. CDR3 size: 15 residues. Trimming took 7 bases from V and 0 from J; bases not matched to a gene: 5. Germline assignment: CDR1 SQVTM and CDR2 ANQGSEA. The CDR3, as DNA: TGCAGCGGACTAGCGGGGGGATGGTACCAAGAGACCCAGTACTTC. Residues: CSGLAGGWYQETQYF.